The present TCR beta chain was sequenced within a study of neoadjuvant anti-PD-1 for oral cavity cancer. The CDR3 extends over 16 amino acids. CDR1 MNHEY and CDR2 SVGAGI come from the germline V gene. Unmatched junction bases numbered 7, after V lost 3 bases and J lost 7 bases. Documented time point: after neoadjuvant nivolumab, at surgical resection. PBMC libraries mostly used roughly 480 ng of input genomic DNA, with six replicates per sample. Sequencing used immunoSEQ multiplex PCR; TCRdb keeps in-frame clones, though not all of them. Of 9,500 to 10,000 clones listed, about three fifths are singletons.

The receptor's source is a person aged 35-79 years with oral cavity squamous cell carcinoma. The chain combines TRBV6-5 with TRBJ2-1; 12 bases are shared with TRBD2. Source: PBMCs, taken after nivolumab (anti-PD-1) treatment. CDR3 amino acids: CASSYSTSGRRNEQFF. The CDR3 DNA reads as TGTGCCAGCAGTTATTCAACTAGCGGGAGGCGTAATGAGCAGTTCTTC.